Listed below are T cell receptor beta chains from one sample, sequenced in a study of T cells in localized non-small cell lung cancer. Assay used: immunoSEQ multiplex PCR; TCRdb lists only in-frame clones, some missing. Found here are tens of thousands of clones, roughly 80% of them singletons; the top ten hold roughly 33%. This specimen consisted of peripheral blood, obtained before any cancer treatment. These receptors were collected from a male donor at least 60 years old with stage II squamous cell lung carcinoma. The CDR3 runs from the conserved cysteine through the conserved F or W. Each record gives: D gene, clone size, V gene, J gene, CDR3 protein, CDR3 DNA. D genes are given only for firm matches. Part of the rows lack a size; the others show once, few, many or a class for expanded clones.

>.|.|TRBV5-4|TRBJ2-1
CASSMVNEQFF
TGTGCCAGCAGTATGGTTAATGAGCAGTTCTTC
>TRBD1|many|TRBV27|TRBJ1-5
CASSPKGRRTGFPQPQHF
TGTGCCAGCAGTCCAAAAGGGCGCAGGACAGGGTTCCCTCAGCCCCAGCATTTT
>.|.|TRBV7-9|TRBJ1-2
CASSLRYSDEYTF
TGTGCCAGCAGCTTAAGATACAGCGACGAGTACACCTTC
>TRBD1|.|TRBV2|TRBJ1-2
CASMKTGGDYGYTF
TGTGCCAGCATGAAGACAGGGGGCGACTATGGCTACACCTTC
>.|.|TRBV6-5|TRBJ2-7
CASSYGQGSSHEQYF
TGTGCCAGCAGTTACGGGCAGGGGAGTTCCCACGAGCAGTACTTC
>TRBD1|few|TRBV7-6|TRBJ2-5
CASSFDSGTGLLETQYF
TGTGCCAGCAGCTTTGACTCCGGGACAGGGTTGTTAGAGACCCAGTACTTC
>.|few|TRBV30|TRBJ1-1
CAWFYGGQGAFF
TGTGCCTGGTTTTACGGCGGGCAGGGGGCTTTCTTT
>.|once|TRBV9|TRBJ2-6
CASSGPYSLGANVLTF
TGTGCCAGCAGCGGACCTTACAGCTTAGGGGCCAACGTCCTGACTTTC
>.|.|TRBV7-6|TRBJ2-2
CASTRQLTTAGELFF
TGTGCCAGCACCAGGCAGTTGACCACAGCCGGGGAGCTGTTTTTT
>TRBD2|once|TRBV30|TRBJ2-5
CAWSVGAGLVETQYF
TGTGCCTGGAGTGTAGGGGCGGGACTAGTGGAGACCCAGTACTTC
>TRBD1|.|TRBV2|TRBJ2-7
CASSERTGRHEQYF
TGTGCCAGCAGTGAAAGGACAGGGCGCCACGAGCAGTACTTC
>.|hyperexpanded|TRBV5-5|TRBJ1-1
CASSLGWGNTEAFF
TGTGCCAGCAGCTTGGGGTGGGGGAACACTGAAGCTTTCTTT
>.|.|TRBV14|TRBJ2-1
CASSQDWDIGDNEQFF
TGTGCCAGCAGCCAAGATTGGGATATTGGCGACAATGAGCAGTTCTTC
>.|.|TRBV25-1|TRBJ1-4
CASSDLGGTNEKLFF
TGTGCCAGCAGTGATTTGGGCGGTACTAATGAAAAACTGTTTTTT
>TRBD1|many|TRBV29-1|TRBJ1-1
CSVKGQVPLRTEAFF
TGCAGCGTTAAGGGACAGGTACCCCTGAGAACTGAAGCTTTCTTT
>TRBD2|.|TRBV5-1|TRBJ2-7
CASSASGEAYEQYF
TGCGCCAGCAGCGCTAGCGGGGAGGCCTACGAGCAGTACTTC
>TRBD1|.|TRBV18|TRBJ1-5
CASSPDRAPNQPQHF
TGTGCCAGCTCACCGGACAGGGCTCCCAATCAGCCCCAGCATTTT
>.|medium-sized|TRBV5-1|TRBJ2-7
CASRSPGGGEQYF
TGCGCCAGCAGAAGTCCGGGGGGCGGCGAGCAGTACTTC
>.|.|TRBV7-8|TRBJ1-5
CASSLSYQPQHF
TGTGCCAGCAGCTTGTCGTATCAGCCCCAGCATTTT
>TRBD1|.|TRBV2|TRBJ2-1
CASSSDRGVSYNEQFF
TGTGCCAGCAGCTCCGACAGGGGCGTCTCCTACAATGAGCAGTTCTTC
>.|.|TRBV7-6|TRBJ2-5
CASSLVLGLGGSETQYF
TGTGCCAGCAGCTTAGTGCTGGGACTGGGGGGCTCAGAGACCCAGTACTTC
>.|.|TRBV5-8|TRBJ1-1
CASSLKQPAHEAFF
TGTGCCAGCAGCTTAAAGCAGCCCGCGCATGAAGCTTTCTTT
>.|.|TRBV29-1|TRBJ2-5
CSVVSWSTTGETQYF
TGCAGCGTTGTTAGCTGGTCCACAACGGGAGAGACCCAGTACTTC
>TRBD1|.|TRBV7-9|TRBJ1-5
CASSLSGTGSKSQPQHF
TGTGCCAGCAGCTTAAGCGGGACAGGGAGTAAAAGTCAGCCCCAGCATTTT
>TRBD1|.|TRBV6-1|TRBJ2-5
CASSLAGQVYF
TGTGCCAGCAGCCTCGCCGGACAGGTGTACTTC
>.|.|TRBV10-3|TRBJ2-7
CAIRPGGSSYEQYF
TGTGCCATCAGGCCAGGGGGGTCCTCCTACGAGCAGTACTTC
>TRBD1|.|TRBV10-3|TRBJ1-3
CAISAGTGGNTIYF
TGTGCCATCAGTGCAGGGACAGGGGGAAACACCATATATTTT
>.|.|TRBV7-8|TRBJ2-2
CASSLVGGPNTGELFF
TGTGCCAGCAGCTTAGTTGGGGGCCCGAACACCGGGGAGCTGTTTTTT
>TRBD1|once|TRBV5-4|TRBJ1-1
CASSLGQGGNTEAFF
TGTGCCAGCAGCTTGGGACAGGGTGGGAACACTGAAGCTTTCTTT
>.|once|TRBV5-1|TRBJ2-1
CASSANRGLHEGGEQFF
TGCGCCAGCAGCGCAAACCGGGGCCTTCACGAGGGCGGTGAGCAGTTCTTC
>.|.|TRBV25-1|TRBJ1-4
CASSEPTGLAEKLFF
TGTGCCAGCAGTGAACCCACGGGTTTGGCGGAAAAACTGTTTTTT
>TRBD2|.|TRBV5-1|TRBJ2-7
CASSLTSGSYEQYF
TGCGCCAGCAGCCTGACTAGCGGCTCCTACGAGCAGTACTTC
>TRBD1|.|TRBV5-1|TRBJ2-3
CASRGPSDRGSTDTQYF
TGCGCCAGCAGGGGCCCCTCGGACAGGGGTAGCACAGATACGCAGTATTTT
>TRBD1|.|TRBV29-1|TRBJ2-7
CSVTGGNYEQYF
TGCAGCGTGACAGGGGGCAATTACGAGCAGTACTTC
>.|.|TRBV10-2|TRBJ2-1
CAARNEQFF
TGCGCCGCCCGGAATGAGCAGTTCTTC
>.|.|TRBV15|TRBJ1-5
CATSREVNQPQHF
TGTGCCACCAGCAGAGAGGTAAATCAGCCCCAGCATTTT
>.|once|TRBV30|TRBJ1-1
CAWHNGWQAFF
TGTGCCTGGCACAATGGTTGGCAGGCTTTCTTT
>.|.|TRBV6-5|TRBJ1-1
CASSRNRDLNTEAFF
TGTGCCAGCAGTCGGAACCGGGATCTGAACACTGAAGCTTTCTTT
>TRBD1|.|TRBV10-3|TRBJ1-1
CAISESGFGTGKAFF
TGTGCCATCAGTGAGTCGGGGTTCGGGACAGGGAAAGCTTTCTTT
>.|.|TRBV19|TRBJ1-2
CASSIPGGYTF
TGTGCCAGTAGTATCCCCGGGGGCTACACCTTC
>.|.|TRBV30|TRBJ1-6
CAWSLTVGHNSPLHF
TGTGCCTGGAGTCTGACAGTGGGGCATAATTCACCCCTCCACTTT
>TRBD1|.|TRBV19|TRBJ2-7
CASSISTGIFDEQYF
TGTGCCAGTAGTATTTCGACAGGGATCTTCGACGAGCAGTACTTC
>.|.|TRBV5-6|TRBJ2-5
CASSVAVGLGETQYF
TGTGCCAGCAGCGTTGCGGTGGGGTTGGGGGAGACCCAGTACTTC
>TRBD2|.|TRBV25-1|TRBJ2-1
CASSDPGLADNEQFF
TGTGCCAGCAGTGACCCGGGACTAGCGGACAATGAGCAGTTCTTC
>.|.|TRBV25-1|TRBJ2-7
CASGRIGEQYF
TGTGCCAGCGGTAGAATTGGAGAGCAGTACTTC
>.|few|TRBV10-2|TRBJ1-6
CASSESTGLDSPLHF
TGCGCCAGCAGTGAGTCGACAGGTCTGGATTCACCCCTCCACTTT
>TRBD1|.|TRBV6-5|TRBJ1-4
CASSSLGTANEKLFF
TGTGCCAGCAGTTCGCTCGGGACAGCTAATGAAAAACTGTTTTTT
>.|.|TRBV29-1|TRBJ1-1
CSVGTETEAFF
TGCAGCGTGGGGACTGAAACTGAAGCTTTCTTT